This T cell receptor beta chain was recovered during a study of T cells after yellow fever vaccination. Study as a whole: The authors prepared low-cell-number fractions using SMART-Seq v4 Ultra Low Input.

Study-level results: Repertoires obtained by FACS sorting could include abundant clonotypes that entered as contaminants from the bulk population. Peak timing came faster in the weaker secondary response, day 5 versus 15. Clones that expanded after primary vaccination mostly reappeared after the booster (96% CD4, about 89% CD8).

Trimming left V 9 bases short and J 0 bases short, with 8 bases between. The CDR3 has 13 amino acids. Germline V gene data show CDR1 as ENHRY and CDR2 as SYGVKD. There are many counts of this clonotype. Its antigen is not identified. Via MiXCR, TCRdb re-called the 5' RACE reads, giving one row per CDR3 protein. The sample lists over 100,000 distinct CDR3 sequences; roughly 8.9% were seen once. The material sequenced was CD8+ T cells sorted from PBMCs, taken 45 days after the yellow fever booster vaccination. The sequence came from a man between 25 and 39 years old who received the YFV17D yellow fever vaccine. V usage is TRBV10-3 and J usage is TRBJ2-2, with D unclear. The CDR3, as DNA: TGTGCCATTTACACAGCGAACACCGGGGAGCTGTTTTTT. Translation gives CAIYTANTGELFF.